This TCR beta chain was documented in a study of cytomegalovirus exposure and HLA in healthy donors. Study-level points and caveats: Donors belonging to an Asian-associated ancestry cluster reportedly showed fewer N-insertions in productive TCRs than the roughly 700-donor mean, according to what a later analysis found. There were several of the most significant clusters that appeared linked to common viral pathogens in a later analysis.

Primers included in the PCR were 60 Vbeta and 13 Jbeta primers. Sequenced by immunoSEQ multiplex PCR; TCRdb stores in-frame clones only, minus some. The table has 250,000 or so clones, approximately 91% seen once; the top ten hold 1.7%. Germline CDR1 GTSNPN, CDR2 SVGIG (reference sequence). Between the trimmed V and J ends, which lost 3 bases and 6 bases, there was a span of 20 bases. This CDR3 is built from 16 residues. Note on this clone: No antigen is known for it.

The sample comprised PBMCs. V gene TRBV30 combines with J gene TRBJ1-4, with TRBD1 as a possible D gene (6 bases). The sequence was collected from a girl aged 2 to 9 in good health and CMV-seronegative. The CDR3 bases are TGTGCCTGGAGAAGGGGGACCGGGACACAAGATGAAAAACTGTTTTTT. This encodes CAWRRGTGTQDEKLFF. The full variable domain, completed using reference TRBV30 and TRBJ1-4, is SQTIHQWPATLVQPVGSPLSLECTVEGTSNPNLYWYRQAAGRGLQLLFYSVGIGQISSEVPQNLSASRPQDRQFILSSKKLLLSDSGFYLCAWRRGTGTQDEKLFFGSGTQLSVL.